This TCR beta chain came from a study of Ad26.COV2.S vaccination and SARS-CoV-2 variants. In the study overall: This donor came from the COV1001 trial of Ad26.COV2.S. Each vaccinee took Ad26.COV2.S intramuscularly, once or twice 56 days apart. Study-level results: Greater spike-specific TCR breadth was seen in vaccine recipients than in placebo recipients.

Here immunoSEQ multiplex PCR was the method, and the copy in TCRdb shows in-frame clones only, minus some. This sample has more than 300,000 clones, with approximately 80% found just once. Germline trimming cut 6 bases from V and 6 bases from J; bases unmatched to any gene: 8. Germline-derived CDR1 and CDR2 are SNHLY and FYNNEI. The CDR3 consists of 14 residues. Details on this clone: As yet, its antigen is unknown.

Treatment: over 15 received Ad26.COV2.S at low or high dose, single or two shots; roughly five received placebo; per-sample allocation not given. Day 63 after the first vaccine or placebo injection was the time point for sampling. Aged 18-55 years, donor was enrolled in Boston in about 2020. The clonotype was recovered from a person between 18 and 65 years old who received the Ad26.COV2.S COVID-19 vaccine or a placebo. The chain joins TRBV2 to TRBJ1-5, with TRBD1 matching over 7 bases. The sequencing used peripheral blood, collected in a trial of Ad26.COV2.S vaccine versus placebo. The CDR3 nucleotides are TGTGCCAGCAGGATTACAGGGGAGGGTCAGCCCCAGCATTTT. This sequence encodes CASRITGEGQPQHF.